Shown below are 3 T cell receptor beta chains from a single sample sequenced in a study of shared clonotypes between healthy human individuals. TCRdb keeps only in-frame clones here, not all; method: immunoSEQ multiplex PCR. The data contain fewer than 600,000 clones, just over 75% of them seen just once; the ten biggest clones take up approximately 12%. The material sequenced was PBMCs. The origin of the receptors is a woman aged 40 to 50 in good health. Some clones in this sample may be carry-over from other donors' samples.

This rearrangement joins TRBV28 to TRBJ1-2; possibly TRBD1 for D (5 bases). Trimming pared 5 bases from V and 5 bases from J, leaving 15 bases between. Germline loops: CDR1 MDHEN, CDR2 SYDVKM. The CDR3 consists of 14 residues. The chain's CDR3 is CASSPPGRHYGYTF. CDR3 sequence (DNA): TGTGCCAGCAGTCCCCCGGGGCGGCATTATGGCTACACCTTC.

The chain combines TRBV20-1 with TRBJ1-6; tentative D call: TRBD1 (5 bases). CDR1 is DFQATT and CDR2 is SNEGSKA in the germline V gene (reference sequence). The CDR3 is made up of 11 amino acids. Trimming shortened V by 5 bases and J by 10 bases, and 9 bases separated the two germline ends. CDR3 sequence: CSAGGGSPLHF. CDR3 coding DNA: TGCAGTGCTGGGGGAGGCTCACCCCTCCACTTT.

The genes are TRBV9 and TRBJ2-3; D ambiguous. Trimming pared 4 bases from V and 2 bases from J, leaving 11 bases between. CDR1 and CDR2 from the germline V gene are SGDLS and YYNGEE. This CDR3 has 14 residues. The CDR3 DNA reads as TGTGCCAGCAGCACCCGGACCGTCACAGATACGCAGTATTTT. Translated, it gives CASSTRTVTDTQYF.